This T cell receptor (beta chain) was recorded in a study of cytomegalovirus exposure and HLA in healthy donors. As for the study in general: Within an early data release were about 80 million unique TCRs drawn from HLA-typed donors.

About this clone itself: The target antigen is unknown.

Vbeta (60) and Jbeta (13) primers were used in the PCR. Using immunoSEQ multiplex PCR, the repertoire was profiled, and TCRdb retains in-frame clones only, with some absent. The sample carries about 140,000 clones, about 80% recorded once. Study-wide results and limits: Donors belonging to an Asian-associated ancestry cluster reportedly showed fewer N-insertions in productive TCRs than the roughly 680-donor mean, according to what a later analysis found.

V was shortened by 0 bases and J by 2 bases, with 10 bases between the two germline ends. CDR3 size: 15 residues. Germline V lookup: CDR1 LNHNV, CDR2 YYDKDF (reference sequence). Each donor's status was that of a healthy bone marrow donor. The sequenced sample consisted of PBMCs. The TCR comes from a male donor in good health and CMV-seronegative. This chain uses TRBV15 with TRBJ1-1; D is unresolved. This chain's CDR3 is CATSRDLGVNTEAFF. The CDR3 DNA is TGTGCCACCAGCAGAGATCTCGGGGTCAACACTGAAGCTTTCTTT.